This T cell receptor beta chain was found in a study of PD-1 blockade in classical Hodgkin lymphoma. Whole-study findings and limits: Complete responders started with a diversity level that resembled newly diagnosed patients at baseline.

Each patient experienced a relapse that followed autologous stem cell transplantation, and brentuximab vedotin exposure varied. When best responses were assessed, they were complete response, partial response or progressive disease. The protocol was immunoSEQ multiplex PCR, while the TCRdb copy is restricted to in-frame clones and leaves out a portion. The sample includes about 85,000 clones, 85% to 95% of them seen just once. In this sample, this clone turned up a few times. Its antigen is unidentified. Trimming took 3 bases from V and 2 from J, leaving 7 bases between them. The CDR3 runs 13 residues. Germline V CDR1 and CDR2: MDHEN, SYDVKM.

The chain employs TRBV28 and TRBJ1-2; unclear D gene. The TCR originated in a human donor with classical Hodgkin lymphoma. The sequences come from peripheral blood mononuclear cells (PBMCs), collected before the second cycle of nivolumab. CDR3 protein: CASSFIRNYGYTF. CDR3 in DNA: TGTGCCAGCAGTTTCATACGGAACTATGGCTACACCTTC.